These T cell receptor beta chains were read from a single sample in a study of T cell responses to AZD1222 COVID-19 vaccine. Assay: immunoSEQ multiplex PCR; the TCRdb copy retains only in-frame clones and omits some. Among about 190,000 clones listed, around 87% were seen once. The source material was peripheral blood, sampled on day 0 of AZD1222 vaccination. All receptors derive from an adult in good health. Each CDR3 is given with its conserved first and last residue. Each record gives: J gene, clone size, D gene, V gene, CDR3 protein, CDR3 DNA. A D gene is named only where the DNA matches it firmly. Clone size is given for some rows only: seen once, a few or many times, or a class if the clone is expanded.

>TRBJ2-7|NA|NA|TRBV5-6
CASSLEGSYEQYF
TGTGCCAGCAGCTTAGAGGGGTCCTACGAGCAGTACTTC
>TRBJ1-1|NA|TRBD1|TRBV5-4
CASSLGAGGIDTEAFF
TGTGCCAGCAGCTTGGGGGCAGGGGGCATAGACACTGAAGCTTTCTTT
>TRBJ2-3|once|NA|TRBV7-3
CASGIGGVDTQYF
TGTGCCAGCGGAATAGGGGGGGTAGATACGCAGTATTTT
>TRBJ2-1|NA|NA|TRBV28
CASSFPGPQGYNEQFF
TGTGCCAGCAGTTTCCCAGGACCTCAGGGTTACAATGAGCAGTTCTTC
>TRBJ2-3|NA|TRBD2|TRBV19
CSAGVADTQYF
TGTTCGGCGGGGGTCGCAGATACGCAGTATTTT
>TRBJ2-1|NA|TRBD2|TRBV13
CASSPTLAGDYNEQFF
TGTGCCAGCAGCCCCACGCTAGCGGGGGACTACAATGAGCAGTTCTTC
>TRBJ1-3|NA|TRBD1|TRBV11-3
CASSPGQGTGNTIYF
TGTGCCAGCAGCCCGGGACAGGGAACTGGAAACACCATATATTTT
>TRBJ2-7|few|NA|TRBV5-1
CASSLGRAEAYEQYF
TGCGCCAGCAGCTTGGGCAGGGCGGAAGCCTACGAGCAGTACTTC
>TRBJ2-7|NA|NA|TRBV29-1
CSARTGQGSYEQYF
TGCAGCGCACGTACTGGACAAGGCTCCTACGAGCAGTACTTC
>TRBJ2-3|NA|TRBD1|TRBV7-2
CASSPPTGAPTDTQYF
TGTGCCAGCAGCCCACCGACAGGGGCGCCTACAGATACGCAGTATTTT
>TRBJ2-7|NA|TRBD1|TRBV3-1/TRBV3-2
CASSQETGFEQYF
TGTGCCAGCAGCCAAGAGACAGGGTTCGAGCAGTACTTC
>TRBJ2-1|NA|NA|TRBV5-6
CASSLVGEQFF
TGTGCCAGCAGCTTGGTTGGTGAGCAGTTCTTC
>TRBJ2-5|once|NA|TRBV5-1
CASRQEGHVIQGRETQYF
TGCGCCAGCAGACAGGAGGGACACGTAATACAGGGTCGAGAGACCCAGTACTTC
>TRBJ2-3|NA|NA|TRBV19
CASSDRDTQYF
TGTGCCAGTAGCGACCGTGATACGCAGTATTTT
>TRBJ1-3|NA|TRBD1|TRBV28
CASRTGAATGNTIYF
TGTGCCAGCAGAACAGGGGCCGCCACTGGAAACACCATATATTTT
>TRBJ1-1|NA|TRBD1|TRBV11-2
CASSRRTGGNTEAFF
TGTGCCAGCAGCAGACGGACAGGGGGGAACACTGAAGCTTTCTTT
>TRBJ1-5|NA|NA|TRBV7-2
CASSLGSVNQPQHF
TGTGCCAGCAGCTTAGGGTCAGTTAATCAGCCCCAGCATTTT
>TRBJ2-2|NA|TRBD2|TRBV29-1
CSGAGETTGELFF
TGCAGCGGGGCGGGAGAAACCACCGGGGAGCTGTTTTTT
>TRBJ1-6|NA|NA|TRBV5-4
CASSTVGGFNSPLHF
TGTGCCAGCAGCACCGTCGGGGGATTCAATTCACCCCTCCACTTT
>TRBJ2-3|NA|NA|TRBV4-2
CASSQGGAGFDTQYF
TGTGCCAGCAGCCAAGGCGGTGCAGGGTTTGATACGCAGTATTTT
>TRBJ2-1|once|NA|TRBV6-5
CASSRDVGNEQFF
TGTGCCAGCAGTAGGGACGTCGGGAATGAGCAGTTCTTC
>TRBJ1-6|NA|NA|TRBV27
CASSRTIGDGNSPLHF
TGTGCCAGCAGCCGAACCATAGGGGACGGTAATTCACCCCTCCACTTT
>TRBJ2-3|NA|NA|TRBV19
CASSHVLLLGNTQYF
TGTGCCAGTAGTCATGTTTTGTTATTGGGGAATACGCAGTATTTT
>TRBJ1-5|NA|NA|TRBV5-6
CASSLSGDQPQHF
TGTGCCAGCAGCTTGTCAGGGGATCAGCCCCAGCATTTT
>TRBJ1-1|NA|TRBD1|TRBV5-4
CASSFPGQMNTEAFF
TGTGCCAGCAGCTTTCCGGGACAGATGAACACTGAAGCTTTCTTT
>TRBJ1-2|NA|NA|TRBV2
CASSSPTGPYGYTF
TGTGCCAGCAGTAGTCCAACAGGACCGTATGGCTACACCTTC
>TRBJ2-3|NA|NA|TRBV11-2
CASSSPRLRDTQYF
TGTGCCAGCAGCTCCCCCAGACTGAGAGATACGCAGTATTTT
>TRBJ2-2|NA|NA|TRBV7-3
CASSANLVPGTGELFF
TGTGCCAGCAGCGCCAACCTCGTACCAGGGACCGGGGAGCTGTTTTTT
>TRBJ2-1|NA|TRBD2|TRBV5-1
CASRPWGTSGGYNEQFF
TGCGCCAGCAGGCCTTGGGGGACTAGCGGGGGGTACAATGAGCAGTTCTTC
>TRBJ2-3|NA|NA|TRBV5-1
CASLDSSSTDTQYF
TGCGCCAGCCTGGACAGCTCTAGCACAGATACGCAGTATTTT
>TRBJ1-6|NA|NA|TRBV6-5
CASRVVGGYNSPLHF
TGTGCCAGCAGGGTTGTGGGGGGGTATAATTCACCCCTCCACTTT
>TRBJ2-5|NA|NA|TRBV28
CASSSGQLRTQYF
TGTGCCAGCAGTTCTGGACAATTGAGGACCCAGTACTTC
>TRBJ2-5|NA|TRBD2|TRBV5-1
CASSLFLAGGKQEAQYF
TGCGCCAGCAGCTTATTTCTTGCGGGGGGGAAACAAGAGGCCCAGTACTTC
>TRBJ2-2|NA|TRBD1|TRBV27
CASSRARGPTGELFF
TGTGCCAGCAGTCGAGCCAGGGGGCCCACCGGGGAGCTGTTTTTT
>TRBJ1-3|NA|NA|TRBV29-1
CSAMKGNTIYF
TGCAGCGCTATGAAGGGAAACACCATATATTTT
>TRBJ1-4|once|TRBD1|TRBV5-6
CASSFLTGGNEKLFF
TGTGCCAGCAGCTTCTTGACAGGGGGTAATGAAAAACTGTTTTTT
>TRBJ1-5|NA|NA|TRBV28
CASTGTRNQPQHF
TGTGCCAGCACCGGGACGCGCAATCAGCCCCAGCATTTT
>TRBJ1-2|NA|TRBD1|TRBV14
CASSQDRVGYTF
TGTGCCAGCAGCCAGGACAGGGTCGGCTACACCTTC
>TRBJ1-6|NA|TRBD1|TRBV5-1
CASSLKGQGGSPLHF
TGCGCCAGCAGCTTGAAGGGACAGGGGGGATCACCCCTCCACTTT
>TRBJ2-7|NA|TRBD1|TRBV7-6
CASSRTGTGIYEQYF
TGTGCCAGCAGCCGAACCGGGACAGGGATCTACGAGCAGTACTTC
>TRBJ1-5|NA|NA|TRBV21-1
CASSNPGQGVREGQPQHF
TGTGCCAGCAGCAACCCGGGACAGGGGGTACGGGAGGGTCAGCCCCAGCATTTT
>TRBJ1-1|NA|TRBD1|TRBV6-5
CASSYGQGGTEAFF
TGTGCCAGCAGTTATGGTCAGGGGGGCACTGAAGCTTTCTTT
>TRBJ1-1|NA|TRBD1|TRBV15
CATSSGDRGSTEAFF
TGTGCCACCAGCAGCGGGGACAGGGGTTCGACTGAAGCTTTCTTT
>TRBJ2-2|NA|NA|TRBV7-9
CASSLDSNTGELFF
TGTGCCAGCAGCCTGGACAGCAACACCGGGGAGCTGTTTTTT
>TRBJ1-1|NA|NA|TRBV6-2/TRBV6-3
CASSYLTENTEAFF
TGTGCCAGCAGTTATCTGACGGAGAACACTGAAGCTTTCTTT
>TRBJ1-1|NA|NA|TRBV4-1
CASSQDYRGAFF
TGCGCCAGCAGCCAAGATTACCGCGGAGCTTTCTTT
>TRBJ1-5|NA|NA|TRBV19
CASKPAFSNQPQHF
TGTGCCAGTAAACCCGCCTTTAGCAATCAGCCCCAGCATTTT
>TRBJ2-3|NA|NA|TRBV12-3/TRBV12-4
CASRSIGDTQYF
TGTGCCAGCAGGAGTATTGGGGATACGCAGTATTTT
>TRBJ2-3|once|NA|TRBV3-1/TRBV3-2
CASSQEGYGTDTQYF
TGTGCCAGCAGCCAAGAGGGCTACGGCACAGATACGCAGTATTTT
>TRBJ1-6|NA|NA|TRBV6-5
CASSSHDISSSPLHF
TGTGCCAGCAGTTCCCACGACATTAGTAGTTCACCCCTCCACTTT
>TRBJ2-3|NA|TRBD2|TRBV27
CASLAIAGGTDTQYF
TGTGCCAGCTTGGCGATAGCGGGGGGCACAGATACGCAGTATTTT
>TRBJ2-5|NA|TRBD1|TRBV9
CASSVAPGQQETQYF
TGTGCCAGCAGCGTAGCACCGGGACAGCAAGAGACCCAGTACTTC
>TRBJ1-3|NA|NA|TRBV13
CASSFSGALFSSSSGNTIYF
TGTGCCAGCAGCTTCTCAGGGGCCCTCTTCTCCTCTTCCTCTGGAAACACCATATATTTT
>TRBJ1-1|NA|NA|TRBV19
CASTTRGKNTEAFF
TGTGCCAGTACCACTCGGGGCAAGAACACTGAAGCTTTCTTT
>TRBJ2-3|once|TRBD2|TRBV11-2
CASSFSGGEGDTQYF
TGTGCCAGCAGCTTTAGCGGGGGGGAGGGAGATACGCAGTATTTT